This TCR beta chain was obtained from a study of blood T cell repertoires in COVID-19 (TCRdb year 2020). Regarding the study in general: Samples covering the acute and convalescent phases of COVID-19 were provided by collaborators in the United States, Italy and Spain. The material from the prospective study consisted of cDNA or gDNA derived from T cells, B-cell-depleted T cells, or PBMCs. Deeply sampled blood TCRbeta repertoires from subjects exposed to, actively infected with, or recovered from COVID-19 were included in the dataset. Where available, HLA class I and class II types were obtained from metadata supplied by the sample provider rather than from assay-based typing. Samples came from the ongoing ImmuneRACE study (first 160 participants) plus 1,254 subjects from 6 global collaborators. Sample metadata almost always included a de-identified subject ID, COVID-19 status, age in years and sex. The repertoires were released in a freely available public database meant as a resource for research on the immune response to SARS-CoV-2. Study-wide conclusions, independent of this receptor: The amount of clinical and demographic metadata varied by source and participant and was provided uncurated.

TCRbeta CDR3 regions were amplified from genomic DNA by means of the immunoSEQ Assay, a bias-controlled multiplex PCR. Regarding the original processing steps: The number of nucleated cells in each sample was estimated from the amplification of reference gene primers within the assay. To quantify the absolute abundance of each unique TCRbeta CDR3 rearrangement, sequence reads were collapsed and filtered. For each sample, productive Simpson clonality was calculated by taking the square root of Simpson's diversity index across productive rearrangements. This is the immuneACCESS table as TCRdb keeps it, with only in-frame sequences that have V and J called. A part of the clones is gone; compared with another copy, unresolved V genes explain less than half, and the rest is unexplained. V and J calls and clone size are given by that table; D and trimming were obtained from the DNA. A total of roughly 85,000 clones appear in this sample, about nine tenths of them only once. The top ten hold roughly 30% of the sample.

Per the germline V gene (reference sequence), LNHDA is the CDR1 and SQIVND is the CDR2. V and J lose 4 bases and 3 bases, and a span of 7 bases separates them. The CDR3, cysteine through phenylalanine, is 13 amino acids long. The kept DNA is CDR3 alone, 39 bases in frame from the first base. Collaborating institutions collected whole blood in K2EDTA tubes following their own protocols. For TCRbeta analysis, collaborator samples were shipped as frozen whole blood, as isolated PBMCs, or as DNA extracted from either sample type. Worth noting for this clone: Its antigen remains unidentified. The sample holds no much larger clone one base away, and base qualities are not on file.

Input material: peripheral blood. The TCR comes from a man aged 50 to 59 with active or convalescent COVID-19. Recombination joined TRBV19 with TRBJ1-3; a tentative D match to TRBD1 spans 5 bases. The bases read TGTGCCAGTAGTACGACAGATGGAAACACCATATATTTT. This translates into CASSTTDGNTIYF.